This paragraph covers one T cell receptor (beta chain) sequence. The sample originates from a study of PD-L1 blockade in urothelial cancer. Overall study: Chemotherapy regimens numbering 0 to 3 had been given to patients. Blood drawn 3 weeks (second dose) and 6 weeks after treatment start was analyzed.

Spiked synthetic TCR analogs estimated absolute template abundance per PCR. Sequencing used immunoSEQ multiplex PCR; TCRdb keeps in-frame clones, though not all of them. The table has 30,000 to 40,000 clones, approximately 80% seen once. The CDR3 runs 14 residues. Trimming stripped 2 bases from V and 7 bases from J, with 12 bases between. Germline V gene data show CDR1 as MDHEN and CDR2 as SYDVKM. The origin of this receptor is a man aged 70 or older with urothelial cancer. The sequencing here drew on PBMCs, taken around atezolizumab (anti-PD-L1) treatment. The chain recombines TRBV28 with TRBJ1-5; D might be TRBD1 (5 bases). In DNA form, the CDR3 reads TGTGCCAGCAGTTTAGGGGACTTTGTCCAGCCCCAGCATTTT. This encodes CASSLGDFVQPQHF.